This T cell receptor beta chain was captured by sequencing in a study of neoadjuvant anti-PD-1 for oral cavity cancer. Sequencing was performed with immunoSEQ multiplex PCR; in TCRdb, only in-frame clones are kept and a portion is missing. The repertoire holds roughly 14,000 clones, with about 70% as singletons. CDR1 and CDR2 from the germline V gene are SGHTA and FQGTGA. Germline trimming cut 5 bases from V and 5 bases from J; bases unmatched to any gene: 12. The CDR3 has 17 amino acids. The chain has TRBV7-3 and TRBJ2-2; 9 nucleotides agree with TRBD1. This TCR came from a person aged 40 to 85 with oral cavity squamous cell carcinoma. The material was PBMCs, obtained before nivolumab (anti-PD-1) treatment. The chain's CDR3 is CASSPRGTGKSTGELFF. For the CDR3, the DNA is TGTGCCAGCAGCCCCCGCGGGACAGGGAAATCTACCGGGGAGCTGTTTTTT. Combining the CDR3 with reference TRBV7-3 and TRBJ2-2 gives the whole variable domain GAGVSQTPSNKVTEKGKYVELRCDPISGHTALYWYRQSLGQGPEFLIYFQGTGAADDSGLPNDRFFAVRPEGSVSTLKIQRTERGDSAVYLCASSPRGTGKSTGELFFGEGSRLTVL.